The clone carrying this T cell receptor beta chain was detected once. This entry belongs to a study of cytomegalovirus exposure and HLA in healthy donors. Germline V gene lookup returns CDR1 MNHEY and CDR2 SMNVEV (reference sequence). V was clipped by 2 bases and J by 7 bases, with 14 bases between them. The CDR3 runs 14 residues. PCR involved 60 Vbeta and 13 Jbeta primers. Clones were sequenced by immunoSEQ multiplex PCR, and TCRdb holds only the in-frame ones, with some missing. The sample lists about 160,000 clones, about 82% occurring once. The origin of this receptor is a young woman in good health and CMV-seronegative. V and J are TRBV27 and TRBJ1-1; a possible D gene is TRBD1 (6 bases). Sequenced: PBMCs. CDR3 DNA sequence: TGTGCCAGCAGTTTAGGACAGACCACCCATGAAGCTTTCTTT. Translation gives CASSLGQTTHEAFF.